This record concerns one TCR beta chain sequence. What it binds is unknown. These data originate in a study of T cells expressing NK-cell markers. The wider study: CD3+CD56+NKG2C+, CD3+CD56+NKG2C- and CD3+CD56-NKG2C+ T cells, once sorted, supplied the TCR beta repertoires. Notes on the study in general: The study found dominant NKG2C+ clonotypes at roughly 1.0-7.5% of CD8+ T cells in over five donors.

TCRdb reworked the 5' RACE reads into one entry per CDR3 protein, no DNA. This repertoire includes some 500,000 distinct CDR3 sequences. The CDR3 length is 16 residues. From germline, CDR1 is SGHTA and CDR2 FQGTGA. Sample: blood T cells: a sorted CD56 or NKG2C T cell subset, CD4+ or CD8+ T cells, or bulk PBMC T cells (not recorded which). This chain joins TRBV7-3 and TRBJ2-1; TCRdb names TRBD2, which stays unverified in the absence of DNA. This receptor was taken from a woman in her 50s in good health. CDR3 in amino acids: CASSPDYARSYNEQFF.